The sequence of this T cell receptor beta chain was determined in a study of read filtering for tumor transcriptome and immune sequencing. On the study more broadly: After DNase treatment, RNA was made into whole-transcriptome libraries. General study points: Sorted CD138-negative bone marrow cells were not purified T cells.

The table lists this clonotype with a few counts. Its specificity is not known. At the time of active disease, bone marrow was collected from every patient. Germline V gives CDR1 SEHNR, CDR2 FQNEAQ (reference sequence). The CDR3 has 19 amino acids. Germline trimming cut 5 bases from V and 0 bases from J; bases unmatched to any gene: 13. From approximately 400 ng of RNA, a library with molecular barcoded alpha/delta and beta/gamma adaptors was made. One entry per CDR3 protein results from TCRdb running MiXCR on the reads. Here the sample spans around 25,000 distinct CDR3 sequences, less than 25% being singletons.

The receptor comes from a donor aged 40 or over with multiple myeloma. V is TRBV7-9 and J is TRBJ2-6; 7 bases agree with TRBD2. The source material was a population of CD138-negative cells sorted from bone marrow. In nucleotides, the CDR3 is TGTGCCAGCAGCCAAAGCTGGGAGGGACGGAGCTCTGGGGCCAACGTCCTGACTTTC. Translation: CASSQSWEGRSSGANVLTF. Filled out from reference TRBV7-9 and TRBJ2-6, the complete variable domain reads DTGVSQNPRHKITKRGQNVTFRCDPISEHNRLYWYRQTLGQGPEFLTYFQNEAQLEKSRLLSDRFSAERPKGSFSTLEIQRTEQGDSAMYLCASSQSWEGRSSGANVLTFGAGSRLTVL.